These 29 T cell receptor beta chains came from one sample sequenced in a study of shared clonotypes between healthy human individuals. Assay: immunoSEQ multiplex PCR; the TCRdb copy retains only in-frame clones and omits some. In the table there are about 820,000 clones, 80% to 95% of which are singletons. CD45RO negativity and positive selection for CCR7 defined naive CD8 cells, a population that excluded terminally differentiated effector memory CD45RA+ cells. Sequenced: naive CD8+ T cells sorted from blood. Every receptor here comes from a man aged 30-40 years in good health.

The chain is built from TRBV5-6 and TRBJ2-4; 9 positions agree with TRBD2. V trimming: 0 bases; J trimming: 6 bases; junction bases outside the gene matches: 4. This CDR3 region has 15 residues. Germline-derived CDR1 and CDR2 are SGHDT and YYEEEE. In DNA, the CDR3 is TGTGCCAGCAGCTTGGTAGCGGGGGAGGGAAACATTCAGTACTTC. It encodes CASSLVAGEGNIQYF.

V usage is TRBV7-8 and J usage is TRBJ2-5, with D uncertain. Per the germline V gene, CDR1 is SGHVS and CDR2 is FQNEAQ. V was trimmed by 1 base and J by 1 base, leaving 22 bases between them. This CDR3 has 19 amino acids. As DNA, the CDR3 is TGTGCCAGCAGCTTAGACCCATCCTCGACCCAGGTCCCCCAAGAGACCCAGTACTTC. This sequence encodes CASSLDPSSTQVPQETQYF.

CDR3 bases: TGTGCCAGCTCTAGCGGGAGGGCCCTCTTTTCCGGGGAGCTGTTTTTT. Protein: CASSSGRALFSGELFF. This chain links TRBV27 with TRBJ2-2; 12 nucleotides line up with TRBD2. With V trimmed by 8 bases and J by 6 bases, 10 bases remained unmatched. CDR3 size: 16 residues. From germline, CDR1 is MNHEY and CDR2 SMNVEV (reference sequence).

The chain recombines TRBV7-9 with TRBJ2-3, with TRBD2 matching 12 bases. The length of the CDR3 is 16 residues. CDR1 and CDR2 from the germline V gene are SEHNR and FQNEAQ (reference sequence). V shed 5 bases and J 4 bases; nucleotides not matched to a gene: 7. Here the CDR3 reads CASSTRTSGTSDTQYF. For the CDR3, the DNA is TGTGCCAGCAGCACTCGGACTAGCGGGACCTCAGATACGCAGTATTTT.

The V and J genes are TRBV28 and TRBJ2-1; 14 bases are shared with TRBD2. This CDR3 has 15 amino acids. V gave up 6 bases and J gave up 9 bases; unmatched junction bases: 7. Germline CDR1 and CDR2: MDHEN and SYDVKM. CDR3 amino acids: CASSPGLAGGPEQFF. The CDR3 DNA sequence: TGTGCCAGCAGCCCTGGACTAGCGGGAGGCCCTGAGCAGTTCTTC.

This sequence joins TRBV9 and TRBJ1-2; D is possibly TRBD1 (5 bases). Trimming removed 4 bases at V and 2 bases at J, with 15 bases between. CDR3 length equals 15 residues. Germline lookup yields CDR1 SGDLS and CDR2 YYNGEE. CDR3 sequence reads: CASSPPWGGNYGYTF. For the CDR3, the DNA is TGTGCCAGCAGCCCCCCCTGGGGGGGAAACTATGGCTACACCTTC.

This clone occurred once. The rearrangement links TRBV28 to TRBJ2-5; 9 bases line up with TRBD2. Germline V gene data show CDR1 as MDHEN and CDR2 as SYDVKM. With 5 bases clipped from V and 0 bases from J, the junction kept 7 bases outside the gene matches. This CDR3 has 16 residues. The CDR3 spells CASSPPGTSYQETQYF. CDR3 sequence (DNA): TGTGCCAGCAGTCCCCCCGGGACTAGCTACCAAGAGACCCAGTACTTC.

The V gene is TRBV10-3, the J gene TRBJ2-3, with 12 bases aligning to TRBD2. V dropped 9 bases and J dropped 6; count of bases not matched to a gene: 7. The CDR3 contains 14 residues. The germline V gene has CDR1 ENHRY and CDR2 SYGVKD. DNA of the CDR3: TGTGCCATTTCCCCCGGACTAGCGGGGGATACGCAGTATTTT. Its protein product is CAISPGLAGDTQYF.

The CDR3 DNA reads as TGTGCCAGCAGTGCAAATGACAGGGTTCGCGAGACCCAGTACTTC. It specifies CASSANDRVRETQYF. J is TRBJ2-5 and V is TRBV28; 7 nucleotides agree with TRBD1. Trimming removed 5 bases from V and 5 bases from J; junction bases left unmatched: 11. The CDR3 consists of 15 residues. CDR1 is MDHEN, CDR2 SYDVKM, per germline.

This chain links TRBV28 with TRBJ2-5, with 15 bases aligning to TRBD2. V was pared by 5 bases and J by 10 bases, with 14 bases of the junction left unmatched. Germline V gives CDR1 MDHEN, CDR2 SYDVKM. This CDR3 spans 17 amino acids. The CDR3 bases are TGTGCCAGCAGTACATTACAACGGACTAGCGGGGGGGCTGGCCAGTACTTC. Protein sequence: CASSTLQRTSGGAGQYF. The entire variable domain, with the rest obtained from reference TRBV28 and TRBJ2-5, is as follows: DVKVTQSSRYLVKRTGEKVFLECVQDMDHENMFWYRQDPGLGLRLIYFSYDVKMKEKGDIPEGYSVSREKKERFSLILESASTNQTSMYLCASSTLQRTSGGAGQYFGPGTRLLVL.

This rearrangement joins TRBV5-1 to TRBJ2-1; D is possibly TRBD1 (7 bases). V lost 0 bases and J 15 bases, leaving 28 bases between the germline ends. CDR1 is SGHRS, CDR2 YFSETQ, per germline. This CDR3 contains 17 residues. DNA of the CDR3: TGCGCCAGCAGCTTGGGGACTTGGGACAGCGGGCCTTCCCACCCGTTCTTC. It is translated as CASSLGTWDSGPSHPFF.

The V and J genes are TRBV11-3 and TRBJ2-1; tentatively, D is TRBD1 or TRBD2 (5 bases each). The CDR3 extends over 16 amino acids. Germline CDR1 reads SGHNT; CDR2 reads YENEEA. V was cut by 3 bases and J by 0 bases, with 12 bases left in between. CDR3 sequence (DNA): TGTGCCAGCAGCTTTCGAGGGGCAAGCTCCTACAATGAGCAGTTCTTC. Protein: CASSFRGASSYNEQFF.

CDR3 sequence: CASSVAGGGNEQFF. The CDR3 DNA reads as TGTGCCAGCAGCGTAGCAGGGGGAGGAAATGAGCAGTTCTTC. The genes are TRBV9 and TRBJ2-1; tentatively, D is TRBD1 (7 bases). The CDR3 spans 14 residues. Trimming removed 0 bases at V and 7 bases at J, with 11 bases between. In germline, CDR1 is SGDLS, CDR2 YYNGEE. Looking up the rest from reference TRBV9 and TRBJ2-1 gives the full variable domain: DSGVTQTPKHLITATGQRVTLRCSPRSGDLSVYWYQQSLDQGLQFLIQYYNGEERAKGNILERFSAQQFPDLHSELNLSSLELGDSALYFCASSVAGGGNEQFFGPGTRLTVL.

This chain links TRBV7-9 with TRBJ2-2, with a tentative D call TRBD2 (6 bases). CDR1 is SEHNR, CDR2 FQNEAQ, per germline (reference sequence). There are 15 residues in the CDR3. V was clipped by 4 bases and J by 7 bases, with 16 bases between them. CDR3 sequence reads: CASSSRGGANGELFF. The CDR3 nucleotides read TGTGCCAGCAGCTCAAGGGGCGGGGCGAACGGGGAGCTGTTTTTT.

The chain recombines TRBV11-2 with TRBJ2-7; the D is unclear. The CDR3 is 13 amino acids. The germline CDR1 and CDR2 sequences are SGHAT and FQNNGV. The germline V and J ends were trimmed by 4 bases and 0 bases, with 7 bases remaining between them. The CDR3 here is CASSYGPSYEQYF. In DNA, the CDR3 is TGTGCCAGCAGCTACGGGCCCTCCTACGAGCAGTACTTC.

V and J are TRBV6-1 and TRBJ2-4; D ambiguous. The V end lost 1 base, the J end lost 0 bases, and 10 bases lay between the germline ends. The CDR3 has 16 amino acids. Germline lookup yields CDR1 MNHNS and CDR2 SASEGT. CDR3 sequence (DNA): TGTGCCAGCAGTGAAGGTTGGCGACTAGCCAAAAACATTCAGTACTTC. Protein product: CASSEGWRLAKNIQYF.

This chain uses TRBV5-8 with TRBJ2-7; D call uncertain. The germline V and J ends were trimmed by 0 bases and 3 bases, with 10 bases remaining between them. The germline gives CDR1 SGHTS, CDR2 YDEGEE. This CDR3 contains 14 residues. The CDR3 spells CASSLAHWGYEQYF. The CDR3 DNA reads as TGTGCCAGCAGCTTGGCCCACTGGGGCTACGAGCAGTACTTC.

The chain carries TRBV27 and TRBJ2-7, with 9 bases matching TRBD2. V shed 3 bases, J shed 10 bases, and the junction held 7 bases outside the gene matches. The CDR3 consists of 13 residues. The germline CDR1 and CDR2 sequences are MNHEY and SMNVEV (reference sequence). CDR3 nucleotide sequence: TGTGCCAGCAGTTTGGGCCCGGGGACTAGCCAGTACTTC. It codes for CASSLGPGTSQYF.

The chain is built from TRBV21-1 and TRBJ2-3; the table names TRBD2, a call not compared with the DNA. TRBV21-1 is noted as a pseudogene. CDR3 length equals 18 residues. CDR3 bases: TGTGCCAGCAGCAACGGTTTGACTACATCCTATCGGGCAGATACGCAGTATTTT. Translated: CASSNGLTTSYRADTQYF.

This clone came up once. V and J are TRBV7-8 and TRBJ1-5; 8 bases align to TRBD1. Germline loops: CDR1 SGHVS, CDR2 FQNEAQ. V lost 1 base, J lost 2 bases, and 7 bases stayed unmatched. This CDR3 is 17 amino acids long. The CDR3 coding sequence is TGTGCCAGCAGCTTAGGTCCCGAGGACAGGGGCAATCAGCCCCAGCATTTT. This translates into CASSLGPEDRGNQPQHF. The variable domain in full, with the rest retrieved from reference TRBV7-8 and TRBJ1-5, is GAGVSQSPRYKVAKRGQDVALRCDPISGHVSLFWYQQALGQGPEFLTYFQNEAQLDKSGLPSDRFFAERPEGSVSTLKIQRTQQEDSAVYLCASSLGPEDRGNQPQHFGDGTRLSIL.

The chain has TRBV2 and TRBJ2-2, with 7 bases identical to TRBD2. Germline V gene sequence: CDR1 SNHLY, CDR2 FYNNEI. The V gene end was trimmed by 4 bases and the J gene end by 2 bases; junction bases not matched to a gene: 7. The CDR3 spans 16 residues. The CDR3 protein is CASSGESGVNTGELFF. DNA of the CDR3: TGTGCCAGCAGTGGGGAGAGCGGGGTAAACACCGGGGAGCTGTTTTTT.

The CDR3 DNA reads as TGTGCCAGCAGCACCCAGGGGGCGGGAGCCCGAAACAATGAGCAGTTCTTC. Translating gives CASSTQGAGARNNEQFF. The V gene is TRBV11-2, the J gene TRBJ2-1; perhaps TRBD1 as D (8 bases). The CDR3 is 17 amino acids. Between the trimmed V and J ends, which lost 5 bases and 5 bases, there was a span of 22 bases. Germline lookup yields CDR1 SGHAT and CDR2 FQNNGV.

The genes are TRBV29-1 and TRBJ2-1; no clear D. CDR3 size: 17 residues. Germline-derived CDR1 and CDR2 are SQVTM and ANQGSEA. Deletions cut 2 bases from V and 0 bases from J, with 17 bases between. The CDR3 sequence is CSVEMSWSESSYNEQFF. CDR3 coding DNA: TGCAGCGTTGAAATGTCGTGGAGCGAGAGCTCCTACAATGAGCAGTTCTTC.

In its sample, this clone was seen once. V and J are TRBV11-2 and TRBJ2-1; D possibly corresponds to TRBD2 (6 bases). V lost 5 bases and J lost 1, with 15 bases in between. CDR3 length equals 16 residues. CDR1 is SGHAT and CDR2 is FQNNGV in the germline V gene. This CDR3 is CASSLGTLLSYNEQFF. The CDR3 nucleotides read TGTGCCAGCAGCCTCGGGACTCTACTTTCCTACAATGAGCAGTTCTTC.

The rearrangement joins TRBV18 to TRBJ2-7; 9 bases are a match to TRBD1. This CDR3 contains 14 residues. The ends lost 5 bases at V and 5 bases at J; junction bases unmatched: 7. In germline, CDR1 is KGHSH, CDR2 LQKENI. In DNA, the CDR3 is TGTGCCAGCTCATCTTGGGACAGGGTAGACGAGCAGTACTTC. Translated: CASSSWDRVDEQYF.

The rearrangement links TRBV5-8 to TRBJ1-1; D may be TRBD1 (5 bases). The length of the CDR3 is 16 residues. With 2 bases removed from V and 5 bases from J, the gap between germline ends came to 19 bases. CDR1 is SGHTS and CDR2 is YDEGEE in the germline V gene. The CDR3 region is CASSLTQSLWGTEAFF. CDR3 sequence (DNA): TGTGCCAGCAGCTTAACACAGTCCCTATGGGGGACTGAAGCTTTCTTT.

CDR3 nucleotide sequence: TGTGCCAGCAGCTCTGAGTTGGTTCATCAGCCCCAGCATTTT. It encodes CASSSELVHQPQHF. The gene calls are TRBV11-1 and TRBJ1-5, with no clear D. Germline CDR1 SGHAT, CDR2 FQDESV (reference sequence). The CDR3 is 14 residues long. V was shortened by 4 bases and J by 5 bases, with 12 bases between the two germline ends.

V and J are TRBV5-1 and TRBJ2-5, with D perhaps given as TRBD1 or TRBD2 (5 bases each). V lost 5 bases, J lost 5 bases, and 19 bases lay in between. The CDR3 has 15 amino acids. Germline V CDR1 and CDR2: SGHRS, YFSETQ. In DNA form, the CDR3 reads TGCGCCAGCAGGGGACCGTCGGGGCGCAAGGAGACCCAGTACTTC. This gives the protein CASRGPSGRKETQYF.

This clone was seen just once. V gene TRBV9 combines with J gene TRBJ1-2; the D is unclear. V was cut by 0 bases and J by 5 bases, with 14 bases left in between. There are 15 residues in the CDR3. Germline CDR1 and CDR2: SGDLS and YYNGEE. CDR3 in DNA: TGTGCCAGCAGCGTAGGATTCCTTGGGGAGTATGGCTACACCTTC. This sequence encodes CASSVGFLGEYGYTF.